The next 13 T cell receptor beta chains were all read from a single sample in a study of shared clonotypes between healthy human individuals. Clones were read by immunoSEQ multiplex PCR, and TCRdb kept only the in-frame ones, dropping some. Of roughly 660,000 clones listed, roughly 88% are singletons. The sequenced sample consisted of memory CD8+ T cells from PBMCs. This sample's subset: CD45RO+ cells pooled with CCR7-negative TemRA cells. Source of these receptors: a young man in good health. Some clones in this sample may be carry-over from other donors' samples.

This clone came up once. CDR3 in amino acids: CASSLVQGPHNEQFF. For the CDR3, the DNA is TGTGCCAGCAGCTTGGTACAGGGACCCCACAATGAGCAGTTCTTC. V gene TRBV7-9 combines with J gene TRBJ2-1, with D tentatively TRBD1 (6 bases). The germline CDR1 and CDR2 sequences are SEHNR and FQNEAQ (reference sequence). The CDR3 contains 15 residues. Trimming took off 3 bases at V and 5 bases at J, with 14 bases between the two ends. Full variable domain (outside the CDR3, taken from reference TRBV7-9 and TRBJ2-1): DTGVSQNPRHKITKRGQNVTFRCDPISEHNRLYWYRQTLGQGPEFLTYFQNEAQLEKSRLLSDRFSAERPKGSFSTLEIQRTEQGDSAMYLCASSLVQGPHNEQFFGPGTRLTVL.

The CDR3 is CASSRAGTGFEQYF. CDR3 in DNA: TGTGCCAGCAGTCGCGCCGGGACAGGGTTCGAGCAGTACTTC. The chain couples TRBV25-1 to TRBJ2-5, with 9 bases aligning to TRBD1. Near its end, the DNA agrees better with TRBJ2-7, so the J call may be wrong. Germline V gene lookup returns CDR1 MGHDK and CDR2 SYGVNS. The length of the CDR3 is 14 residues.

The rearrangement links TRBV6-5 to TRBJ2-2; D remains ambiguous. Trimming left V 10 bases short and J 1 base short, with 16 bases between. Germline-derived CDR1 and CDR2 are MNHEY and SVGAGI. The CDR3 length is 15 residues. DNA for the CDR3: TGTGCCACCACTCTATTTGGCCGGAACACCGGGGAGCTGTTTTTT. Residues: CATTLFGRNTGELFF.

The table lists this clone with a few counts. The sample carries other DNA sequences with the same CDR3. This chain joins TRBV14 and TRBJ1-3, with unresolved D. Looked up from germline, CDR1 is SGHDN and CDR2 is FVKESK. The CDR3 loop spans 15 amino acids. V was clipped by 0 bases and J by 0 bases, with 6 bases between them. The DNA for the CDR3 is TGTGCCAGCAGCCAAGACAGGCTCTCTGGAAACACCATATATTTT. Protein: CASSQDRLSGNTIYF.

V usage is TRBV29-1 and J usage is TRBJ2-2; D is unclear. V was clipped by 1 base and J by 2 bases, with 8 bases between them. The CDR3 spans 14 residues. From germline, CDR1 is SQVTM and CDR2 ANQGSEA. CDR3 amino acids: CSVEVPLNTGELFF. The CDR3 DNA follows: TGCAGCGTTGAAGTTCCCCTTAACACCGGGGAGCTGTTTTTT.

Notes on this clone: The sample contains more than one DNA sequence encoding this CDR3. The chain uses TRBV29-1 and TRBJ2-7; 8 nucleotides align to TRBD2. With V trimmed by 5 bases and J by 0 bases, 3 bases remained unmatched. In germline, CDR1 is SQVTM, CDR2 ANQGSEA. The CDR3 totals 13 residues. The CDR3 region has the DNA TGCAGCGTTACCAGCGGGAGCTCCTACGAGCAGTACTTC. Translation gives CSVTSGSSYEQYF.

This rearrangement joins TRBV5-1 to TRBJ2-3; D is unresolved. The V gene lost 2 bases and the J gene lost 0 bases, with 10 bases spanning the gap. CDR1 and CDR2 from the germline V gene are SGHRS and YFSETQ. The CDR3 length is 15 residues. Written as DNA, the CDR3 is TGCGCCAGCAGCTTAACCAGAACTAGCACAGATACGCAGTATTTT. Amino acids: CASSLTRTSTDTQYF. Variable domain in full (rest from reference TRBV5-1 and TRBJ2-3): KAGVTQTPRYLIKTRGQQVTLSCSPISGHRSVSWYQQTPGQGLQFLFEYFSETQRNKGNFPGRFSGRQFSNSRSEMNVSTLELGDSALYLCASSLTRTSTDTQYFGPGTRLTVL.

Many counts were recorded for this clone. V gene TRBV2 combines with J gene TRBJ2-7, with TRBD1 matching 11 bases. V gave up 5 bases and J gave up 1 base; unmatched junction bases: 4. Germline CDR1 and CDR2: SNHLY and FYNNEI. CDR3 length: 15 amino acids. This CDR3 is CASSMDRGLSYEQYF. CDR3 nucleotides: TGTGCCAGCAGTATGGACAGGGGGCTTTCCTACGAGCAGTACTTC.

A note on this clone: Other DNA sequences of this sample code for an identical CDR3. The chain carries TRBV5-6 and TRBJ1-5; D remains ambiguous. The CDR3 contains 12 residues. V lost 0 bases to trimming and J lost 7 bases, with 5 bases between them. The germline gives CDR1 SGHDT, CDR2 YYEEEE. The CDR3 DNA follows: TGTGCCAGCAGCTTGGGTAACCAGCCCCAGCATTTT. Amino acids: CASSLGNQPQHF.

This chain links TRBV7-9 with TRBJ2-1; 7 bases match TRBD2. Looked up from germline, CDR1 is SEHNR and CDR2 is FQNEAQ (reference sequence). CDR3 length: 18 amino acids. V lost 1 base to trimming and J lost 7 bases; unmatched junction nucleotides: 16. The CDR3 reads CASSLDSPSGHLRNEQFF. The CDR3 bases are TGTGCCAGCAGCTTAGATTCGCCTAGCGGCCACCTTAGGAATGAGCAGTTCTTC. The entire variable domain, with the rest obtained from reference TRBV7-9 and TRBJ2-1, is as follows: DTGVSQNPRHKITKRGQNVTFRCDPISEHNRLYWYRQTLGQGPEFLTYFQNEAQLEKSRLLSDRFSAERPKGSFSTLEIQRTEQGDSAMYLCASSLDSPSGHLRNEQFFGPGTRLTVL.

This chain links TRBV27 with TRBJ1-1; 9 bases map to TRBD1. V gave up 8 bases and J gave up 5 bases; unmatched junction bases: 6. Germline loops: CDR1 MNHEY, CDR2 SMNVEV (reference sequence). The CDR3 runs to 13 residues. CDR3: CASAEGQGTEAFF. CDR3 sequence (DNA): TGTGCCAGCGCCGAAGGACAGGGGACTGAAGCTTTCTTT.

The V call is TRBV7-9, the J call TRBJ2-7, with TRBD2 identical over 10 bases. The germline V gene encodes CDR1 SEHNR and CDR2 FQNEAQ (reference sequence). With V trimmed by 3 bases and J by 7 bases, 9 bases remained unmatched. The CDR3 has 15 amino acids. The CDR3: CASSFPSGGVVEQYF. CDR3 DNA sequence: TGTGCCAGCAGCTTCCCTAGCGGGGGTGTAGTGGAGCAGTACTTC.

This rearrangement joins TRBV19 to TRBJ1-1; perhaps TRBD1 as D (5 bases). Trimming cost V 7 bases and J 3 bases, with 15 bases left between them. This CDR3 is built from 14 residues. CDR1 and CDR2 from the germline V gene are LNHDA and SQIVND (reference sequence). CDR3 nucleotides: TGTGCCAGTAATGCTGACAGTGTTTACACTGAAGCTTTCTTT. This gives the protein CASNADSVYTEAFF.